This T cell receptor (beta chain) derives from a study of regulatory dendritic cells for organ transplantation. Whole-study context: Regulatory dendritic cells came from monocytes given vitamin D3 and IL-10. Dendritic cell cultures received LPS on day 6.

The table came from immunoSEQ multiplex PCR; TCRdb's copy has only in-frame clones and leaves some out. The sample yields 6,000 to 8,500 clones, roughly 67% seen once. Sorted T cells were CFSE-labeled and cultured four to five days with allogeneic regulatory or mature dendritic cells at 1:10. Note on this clone: What it binds is unknown.

V gave up 7 bases and J gave up 7 bases, with 17 bases separating them. The CDR3 has 14 residues. From germline, CDR1 is SGHTA and CDR2 FQGNSA. Study-wide findings and caveats: Regulatory dendritic cells appeared to expand memory CD8+ clones less than mature ones. Memory T cells were less diverse than naive, with memory CD8+ most oligoclonal.

The origin of this receptor is a human donor in good health. The sequenced material came from memory CD4+ T cells from blood cultured with dendritic cells. As to subset: CD45RO+ memory T cells. The chain joins TRBV7-2 to TRBJ1-5; D is possibly TRBD1 (5 bases). CDR3 DNA sequence: TGTGCCAGCATGCGGAATCCAGGGAGGCAGCCCCAGCATTTT. Translating gives CASMRNPGRQPQHF.